What follows is one TCR beta chain and its context. The CDR3 contains 17 residues. In germline, CDR1 is SNHLY, CDR2 FYNNEI. V was pared by 8 bases and J by 0 bases, with 20 bases between. Researchers ran the PCR with 60 Vbeta and 13 Jbeta primers. Sequencing used immunoSEQ multiplex PCR; TCRdb keeps in-frame clones, though not all of them. The sample lists about 150,000 clones; 77% were seen once. This entry comes from a study of cytomegalovirus exposure and HLA in healthy donors. It was healthy bone marrow donors who served as donors. The V and J genes are TRBV2 and TRBJ1-5, with D possibly TRBD1 on 6 matching bases. The sample comprised PBMCs. This TCR derives from a male donor in good health and CMV-seronegative. CDR3 nucleotides: TGTGCCAGCTCTAAGGGGGGAGGGGGGTATAGCAATCAGCCCCAGCATTTT. Protein sequence: CASSKGGGGYSNQPQHF.